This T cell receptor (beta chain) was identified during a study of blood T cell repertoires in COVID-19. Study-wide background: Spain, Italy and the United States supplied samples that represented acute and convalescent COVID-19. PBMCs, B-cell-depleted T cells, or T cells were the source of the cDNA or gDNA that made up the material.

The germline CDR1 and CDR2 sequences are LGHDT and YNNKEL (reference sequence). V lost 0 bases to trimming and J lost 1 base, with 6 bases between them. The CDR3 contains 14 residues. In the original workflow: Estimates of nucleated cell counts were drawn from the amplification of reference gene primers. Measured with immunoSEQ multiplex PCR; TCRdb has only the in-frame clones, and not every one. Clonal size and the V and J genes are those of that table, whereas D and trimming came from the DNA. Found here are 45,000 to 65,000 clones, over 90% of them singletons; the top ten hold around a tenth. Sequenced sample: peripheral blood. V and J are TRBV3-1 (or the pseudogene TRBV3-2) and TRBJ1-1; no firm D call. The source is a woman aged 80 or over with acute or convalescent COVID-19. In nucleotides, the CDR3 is TGTGCCAGCAGCCAAGATGCGCCGAACACTGAAGCTTTCTTT. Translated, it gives CASSQDAPNTEAFF.